This passage covers 3 T cell receptor beta chains from one sample sequenced in a study of shared clonotypes between healthy human individuals. Sequencing was performed with immunoSEQ multiplex PCR; in TCRdb, only in-frame clones are kept and a portion is missing. The sample yields about 1.1 million clones, approximately 78% seen once. Material: memory CD4+ T cells from PBMCs. Subset given: CD45RA-negative fraction. The receptor source for this set is a man younger than 30 in good health. Some clones in this sample may be carry-over from other donors' samples.

The chain combines TRBV19 with TRBJ1-3; D perhaps matches TRBD1 (6 bases). V was clipped by 11 bases and J by 2 bases, with 19 bases between them. The germline V gene has CDR1 LNHDA and CDR2 SQIVND (reference sequence). The CDR3 is 15 amino acids. Here the CDR3 reads CAPPGGRGAGNTIYF. The CDR3 DNA follows: TGTGCCCCCCCGGGGGGAAGGGGGGCTGGAAACACCATATATTTT.

V gene TRBV6-5 combines with J gene TRBJ2-7; 9 positions agree with TRBD1. The germline V gene has CDR1 MNHEY and CDR2 SVGAGI. The CDR3 length is 16 residues. V shed 6 bases, J shed 6 bases, and the junction held 15 bases outside the gene matches. Written as DNA, the CDR3 is TGTGCCAGCAGCTACAATACGGGACAGGGAAGAGGCGAGCAGTACTTC. It yields the protein CASSYNTGQGRGEQYF.

The rearrangement uses TRBV4-2 and TRBJ1-2; D possibly corresponds to TRBD1 (5 bases). CDR1 is LGHNA, CDR2 YNFKEQ, per germline. The V end lost 5 bases, the J end lost 7 bases, and 11 bases lay between the germline ends. The CDR3 totals 12 residues. The CDR3 protein is CASSAAGSGYTF. The CDR3 DNA reads as TGTGCCAGCAGCGCGGCAGGGAGTGGCTACACCTTC.